This T cell receptor beta chain was sequenced in a study of STAT5B mutations in CD4+ large granular lymphocyte leukemia. Profiled with immunoSEQ multiplex PCR; TCRdb holds only in-frame clones, not every one. The sample includes around 37,000 clones, over 70% of them seen just once. CDR1 SGHRS and CDR2 YFSETQ come from the germline V gene. Trimming pared 0 bases from V and 5 bases from J, leaving 6 bases between. The CDR3 contains 12 residues. The chain uses TRBV5-1 and TRBJ2-7; no clear D gene. Material for sequencing was CD4+ T cells from blood buffy coats. The receptor was derived from a human donor in good health. The CDR3 DNA follows: TGCGCCAGCAGCTTGGCCGAGAACGAGCAGTACTTC. Translated, it gives CASSLAENEQYF.